Following are 13 T cell receptor beta chains from one sample sequenced in a study of CXCR3 chemokines and chemotherapy response in bladder cancer. TCRdb passed the PCR reads through MiXCR, listing each CDR3 protein once. The sample lists about 3,000 distinct CDR3 sequences; approximately 15% were seen once. Specimen collection occurred from a patient whose treatment included neoadjuvant chemotherapy. These TCRs come from a human donor with bladder cancer that did not respond to neoadjuvant chemotherapy.

By its share, this clonotype is medium-sized. The rearrangement links TRBV11-1 to TRBJ1-1; D possibly corresponds to TRBD1 (6 bases). The CDR3 length is 15 residues. Trimming stripped 6 bases from V and 1 base from J, with 15 bases between. Germline values: CDR1 SGHAT, CDR2 FQDESV (reference sequence). Here the CDR3 reads CASSLNRVTNTEAFF. CDR3 DNA sequence: TGTGCCAGCAGTCTGAACAGGGTTACGAACACTGAAGCTTTCTTT.

The rearrangement uses TRBV11-1 and TRBJ2-7; D tentatively fits TRBD1 or TRBD2 (6 bases each). The CDR3 extends over 18 amino acids. The V and J ends lost 0 bases and 2 bases respectively, with 20 bases between them. CDR1 and CDR2 from the germline V gene are SGHAT and FQDESV (reference sequence). CDR3 amino acids: CASSLASQGRLNPYEQYF. The CDR3, as DNA: TGTGCCAGCAGCTTAGCGTCCCAGGGGAGGTTGAATCCCTACGAGCAGTACTTC. Complete variable domain (other parts from reference TRBV11-1 and TRBJ2-7): EAEVAQSPRYKITEKSQAVAFWCDPISGHATLYWYRQILGQGPELLVQFQDESVVDDSQLPKDRFSAERLKGVDSTLKIQPAELGDSAMYLCASSLASQGRLNPYEQYFGPGTRLTVT.

At least ten counts were recorded for this clonotype. This sequence joins TRBV7-9 and TRBJ2-1; D is unclear. V was cut by 5 bases and J by 5 bases, with 13 bases left in between. Germline values: CDR1 SEHNR, CDR2 FQNEAQ (reference sequence). The CDR3 spans 14 residues. CDR3 sequence (DNA): TGTGCCAGCAGCCCACCCGGATTCAACAATGAGCAGTTCTTC. It specifies CASSPPGFNNEQFF.

Ten or more counts support this clonotype. The rearrangement links TRBV27 to TRBJ2-7; 11 nucleotides match TRBD2. This CDR3 has 16 amino acids. V lost 1 base and J lost 2; bases outside the gene matches: 4. The germline V gene encodes CDR1 MNHEY and CDR2 SMNVEV (reference sequence). CDR3 protein: CASSLLLAGGPYEQYF. DNA for the CDR3: TGTGCCAGCAGTTTATTGCTAGCGGGGGGCCCCTACGAGCAGTACTTC.

This clonotype has ten or more counts. The chain links TRBV20-1 to TRBJ1-2, with a tentative D call TRBD1 (5 bases). Germline V gene data show CDR1 as DFQATT and CDR2 as SNEGSKA (reference sequence). Deletions cut 6 bases from V and 4 bases from J, with 15 bases between. This CDR3 contains 13 residues. The CDR3 spells CSAGDSLGYGYTF. The DNA for the CDR3 is TGCAGTGCGGGGGACTCTTTGGGCTATGGCTACACCTTC.

This clonotype was recorded many times. DNA for the CDR3: TGTGCCAGCAGCGAGATCCGACTCTCTGGAAACACCATATATTTT. It is translated as CASSEIRLSGNTIYF. The gene calls are TRBV5-5 and TRBJ1-3; the D is unclear. Germline V gene lookup returns CDR1 SGHKS and CDR2 YYEKEE (reference sequence). The V end was cut by 4 bases, the J end by 0 bases, with 11 bases between. The CDR3 covers 15 residues.

This clonotype was detected ten times or more. The chain uses TRBV15 and TRBJ2-7; no definite D call. The CDR3 sequence is 12 residues long. V lost 1 base to trimming and J lost 6 bases, with 7 bases between them. Per germline, CDR1 LNHNV and CDR2 YYDKDF (reference sequence). CDR3 sequence reads: CATSRVSSEQYF. The CDR3 DNA reads as TGTGCCACCAGCAGAGTTAGTTCCGAGCAGTACTTC.

This clonotype was counted between two and nine times. The DNA for the CDR3 is TGCAGTGCTAGATTACAGGGGGCAGGGGAGACCCAGTACTTC. Translated: CSARLQGAGETQYF. J is TRBJ2-5 and V is TRBV20-1; 9 nucleotides line up with TRBD1. The trim removed 2 bases at V and 5 bases at J, leaving 6 bases unmatched. This CDR3 contains 14 residues. The germline CDR1 and CDR2 sequences are DFQATT and SNEGSKA (reference sequence).

Judged by abundance, this clonotype is medium-sized. The rearrangement links TRBV6-2 or TRBV6-3 to TRBJ1-4; 10 positions match TRBD1. Germline CDR1 is MNHEY and CDR2 is SVGEGT. The J segment lost 5 bases and the V segment lost 5 bases, leaving 5 bases of the junction unmatched. This CDR3 has 15 residues. This CDR3 is CASSDQTGGNEKLFF. The CDR3 DNA reads TGTGCCAGCAGTGACCAGACAGGGGGCAATGAAAAACTGTTTTTT.

In this sample, this clonotype is medium-sized. The V and J genes are TRBV12-3 or TRBV12-4 and TRBJ1-5, with D maybe TRBD1 (6 bases). The CDR3 has 14 amino acids. V lost 6 bases, J lost 3 bases, and 12 bases lay in between. The CDR3 protein is CASSPDRINQPQHF. CDR3 coding DNA: TGTGCCAGCAGCCCCGACAGGATCAATCAGCCCCAGCATTTT.

The J gene is TRBJ1-2, the V gene TRBV6-6, with 7 bases identical to TRBD1. The junction had 4 bases not matched to a gene; V was cut back by 6 bases and J by 3 bases. CDR3 length: 13 residues. Germline-derived CDR1 and CDR2 are MNHNY and SVGAGI (reference sequence). CDR3 sequence reads: CASRTDRDYGYTF. The DNA of the CDR3 is TGTGCCAGCAGAACAGACAGGGACTATGGCTACACCTTC.

This clonotype was observed at least ten times. This sequence joins TRBV28 and TRBJ1-6; D is ambiguous. This CDR3 has 12 residues. V gave up 2 bases and J gave up 10 bases, with 6 bases separating them. CDR1 and CDR2 (germline): MDHEN, SYDVKM. The DNA of the CDR3 is TGTGCCAGCAGTTTAACGAGGTCACCCCTCCACTTT. Protein: CASSLTRSPLHF.

This clonotype was detected ten times or more. DNA of the CDR3: TGCAGTGCCCAACGGACTAGCGGGGCCGGGGGAGAGACCCAGTACTTC. Protein: CSAQRTSGAGGETQYF. This chain links TRBV20-1 with TRBJ2-5; 12 nucleotides align to TRBD2. From germline, CDR1 is DFQATT and CDR2 SNEGSKA (reference sequence). This CDR3 region has 16 residues. The V segment lost 6 bases and the J segment 4 bases; nucleotides outside the gene matches: 12.